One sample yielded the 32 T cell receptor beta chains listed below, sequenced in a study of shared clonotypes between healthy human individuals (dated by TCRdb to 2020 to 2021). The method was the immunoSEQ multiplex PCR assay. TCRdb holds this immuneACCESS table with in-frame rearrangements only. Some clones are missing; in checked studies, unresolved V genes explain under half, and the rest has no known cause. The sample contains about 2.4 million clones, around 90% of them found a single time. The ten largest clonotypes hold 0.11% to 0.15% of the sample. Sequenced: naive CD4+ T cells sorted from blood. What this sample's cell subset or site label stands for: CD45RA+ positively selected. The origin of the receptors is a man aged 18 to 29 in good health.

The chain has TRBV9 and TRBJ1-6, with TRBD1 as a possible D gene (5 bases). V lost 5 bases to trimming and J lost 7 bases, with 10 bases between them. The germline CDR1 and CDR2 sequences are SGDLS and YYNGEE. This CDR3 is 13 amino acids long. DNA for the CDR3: TGTGCCAGCAGACCGGACACCAATTCACCCCTCCACTTT. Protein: CASRPDTNSPLHF. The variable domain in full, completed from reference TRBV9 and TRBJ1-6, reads DSGVTQTPKHLITATGQRVTLRCSPRSGDLSVYWYQQSLDQGLQFLIQYYNGEERAKGNILERFSAQQFPDLHSELNLSSLELGDSALYFCASRPDTNSPLHFGNGTRLTVT.

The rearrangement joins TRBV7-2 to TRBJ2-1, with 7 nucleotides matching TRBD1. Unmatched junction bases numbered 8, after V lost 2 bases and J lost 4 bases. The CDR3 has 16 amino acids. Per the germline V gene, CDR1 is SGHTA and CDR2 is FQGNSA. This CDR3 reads CASSLLSGTVYNEQFF. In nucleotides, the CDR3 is TGTGCCAGCAGCTTACTCTCCGGGACAGTTTACAATGAGCAGTTCTTC.

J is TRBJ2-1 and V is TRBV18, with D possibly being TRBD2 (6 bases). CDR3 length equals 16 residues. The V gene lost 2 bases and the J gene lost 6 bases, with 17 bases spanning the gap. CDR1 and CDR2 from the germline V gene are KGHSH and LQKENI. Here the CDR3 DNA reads TGTGCCAGCTCACCAATTAGCGGAAATTCTATCAATGAGCAGTTCTTC. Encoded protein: CASSPISGNSINEQFF.

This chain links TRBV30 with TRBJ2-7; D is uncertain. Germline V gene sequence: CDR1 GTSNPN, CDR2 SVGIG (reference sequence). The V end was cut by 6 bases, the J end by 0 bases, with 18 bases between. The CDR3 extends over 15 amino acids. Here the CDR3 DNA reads TGTGCCTGTTCCCGTTGCCGGACGGACTCCTACGAGCAGTACTTC. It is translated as CACSRCRTDSYEQYF.

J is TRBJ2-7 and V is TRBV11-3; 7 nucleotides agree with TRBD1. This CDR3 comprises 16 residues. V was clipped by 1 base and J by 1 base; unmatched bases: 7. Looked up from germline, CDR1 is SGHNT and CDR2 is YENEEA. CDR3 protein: CASSLGDSLGSYEQYF. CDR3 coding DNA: TGTGCCAGCAGCTTAGGGGACAGCCTCGGGTCCTACGAGCAGTACTTC.

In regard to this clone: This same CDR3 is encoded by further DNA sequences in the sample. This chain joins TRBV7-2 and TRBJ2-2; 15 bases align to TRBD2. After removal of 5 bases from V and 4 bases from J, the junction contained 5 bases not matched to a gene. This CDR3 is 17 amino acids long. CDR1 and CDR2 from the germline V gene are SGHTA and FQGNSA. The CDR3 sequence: CASSPPGLAGGTGELFF. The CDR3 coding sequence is TGTGCCAGCAGCCCTCCGGGACTAGCGGGAGGCACCGGGGAGCTGTTTTTT.

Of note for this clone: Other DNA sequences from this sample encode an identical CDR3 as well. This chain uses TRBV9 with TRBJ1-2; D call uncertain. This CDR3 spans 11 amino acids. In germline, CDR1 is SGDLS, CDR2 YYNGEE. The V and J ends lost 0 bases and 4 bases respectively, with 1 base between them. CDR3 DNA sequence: TGTGCCAGCAGCGTAGGCTATGGCTACACCTTC. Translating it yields CASSVGYGYTF.

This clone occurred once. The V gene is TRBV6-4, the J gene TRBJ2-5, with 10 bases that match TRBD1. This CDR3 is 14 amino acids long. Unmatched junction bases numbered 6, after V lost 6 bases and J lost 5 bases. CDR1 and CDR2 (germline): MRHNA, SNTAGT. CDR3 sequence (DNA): TGTGCCAGCAGCCCGGGACAGGGGTCGGAGACCCAGTACTTC. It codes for CASSPGQGSETQYF.

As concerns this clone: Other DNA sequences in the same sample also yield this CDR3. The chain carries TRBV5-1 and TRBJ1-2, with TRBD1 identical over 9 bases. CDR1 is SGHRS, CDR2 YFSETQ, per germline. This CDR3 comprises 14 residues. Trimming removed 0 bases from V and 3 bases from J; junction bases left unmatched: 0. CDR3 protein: CASSLGQGDYGYTF. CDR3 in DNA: TGCGCCAGCAGCTTGGGACAGGGGGACTATGGCTACACCTTC.

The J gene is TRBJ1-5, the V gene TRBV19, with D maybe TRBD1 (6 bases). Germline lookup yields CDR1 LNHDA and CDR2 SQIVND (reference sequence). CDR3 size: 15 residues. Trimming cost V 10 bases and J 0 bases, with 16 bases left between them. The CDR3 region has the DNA TGTGCCACTAGGTTGGAGGACAGTAGCAATCAGCCCCAGCATTTT. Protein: CATRLEDSSNQPQHF.

The CDR3 loop is CASSYGTGPTYSYEQYF. In DNA form, the CDR3 reads TGTGCCAGCTCGTATGGGACAGGCCCCACTTATTCCTACGAGCAGTACTTC. The chain employs TRBV18 and TRBJ2-7; TRBD1 aligns across 8 bases. The CDR3 has 17 amino acids. Per the germline V gene, CDR1 is KGHSH and CDR2 is LQKENI. V shed 6 bases, J shed 1 base, and the junction held 14 bases outside the gene matches. The full variable domain, completed using reference TRBV18 and TRBJ2-7, is NAGVMQNPRHLVRRRGQEARLRCSPMKGHSHVYWYRQLPEEGLKFMVYLQKENIIDESGMPKERFSAEFPKEGPSILRIQQVVRGDSAAYFCASSYGTGPTYSYEQYFGPGTRLTVT.

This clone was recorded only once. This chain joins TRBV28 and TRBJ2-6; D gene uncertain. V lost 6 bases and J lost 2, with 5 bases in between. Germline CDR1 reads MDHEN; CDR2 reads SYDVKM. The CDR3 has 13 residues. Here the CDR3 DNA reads TGTGCCAGCAGGCTCACTGGGGCCAACGTCCTGACTTTC. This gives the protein CASRLTGANVLTF.

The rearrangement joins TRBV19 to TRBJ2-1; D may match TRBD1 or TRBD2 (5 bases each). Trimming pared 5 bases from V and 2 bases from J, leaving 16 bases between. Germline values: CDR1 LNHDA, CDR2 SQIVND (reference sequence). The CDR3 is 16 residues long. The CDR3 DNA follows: TGTGCCAGTAGTCCCGTCAGGGTTAGCGCCTACAATGAGCAGTTCTTC. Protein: CASSPVRVSAYNEQFF.

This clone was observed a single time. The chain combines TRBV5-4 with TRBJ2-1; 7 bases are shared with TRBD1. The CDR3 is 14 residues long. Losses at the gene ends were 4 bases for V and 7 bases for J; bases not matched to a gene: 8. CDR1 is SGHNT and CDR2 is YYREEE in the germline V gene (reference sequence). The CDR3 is CASSVRQGRNEQFF. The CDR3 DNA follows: TGTGCCAGCAGCGTACGACAGGGTAGGAATGAGCAGTTCTTC.

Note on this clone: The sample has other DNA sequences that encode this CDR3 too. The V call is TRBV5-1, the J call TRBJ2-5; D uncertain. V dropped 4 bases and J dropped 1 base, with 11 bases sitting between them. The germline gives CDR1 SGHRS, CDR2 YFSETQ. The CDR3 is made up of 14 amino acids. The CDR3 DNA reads TGCGCCAGCAGCCTCGGTGGCAGCCAAGAGACCCAGTACTTC. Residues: CASSLGGSQETQYF.

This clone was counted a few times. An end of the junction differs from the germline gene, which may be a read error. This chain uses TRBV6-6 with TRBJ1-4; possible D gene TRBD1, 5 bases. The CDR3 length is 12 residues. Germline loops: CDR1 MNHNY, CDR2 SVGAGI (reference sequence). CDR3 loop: CASSYSEGLILF. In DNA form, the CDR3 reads TGTGCCAGCAGTTACTCGGAGGGACTTATCCTATTT.

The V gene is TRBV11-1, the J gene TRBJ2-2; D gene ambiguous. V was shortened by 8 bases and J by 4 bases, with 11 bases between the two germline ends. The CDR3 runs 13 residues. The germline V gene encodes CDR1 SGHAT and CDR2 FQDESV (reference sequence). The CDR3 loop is CASAPGPTGELFF. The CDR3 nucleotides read TGTGCCAGCGCCCCCGGCCCCACCGGGGAGCTGTTTTTT.

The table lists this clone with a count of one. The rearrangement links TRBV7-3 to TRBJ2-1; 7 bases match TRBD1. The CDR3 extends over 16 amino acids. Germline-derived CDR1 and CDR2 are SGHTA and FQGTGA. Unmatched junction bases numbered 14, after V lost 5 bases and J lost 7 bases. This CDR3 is CASSPETGASWNEQFF. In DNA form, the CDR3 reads TGTGCCAGCAGCCCCGAAACAGGGGCATCGTGGAATGAGCAGTTCTTC.

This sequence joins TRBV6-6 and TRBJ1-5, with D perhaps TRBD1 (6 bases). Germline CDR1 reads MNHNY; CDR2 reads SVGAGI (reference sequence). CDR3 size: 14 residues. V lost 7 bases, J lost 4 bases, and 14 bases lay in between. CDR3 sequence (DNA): TGTGCCAGCACCCCTCGAGGGGGAAATCAGCCCCAGCATTTT. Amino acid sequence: CASTPRGGNQPQHF.

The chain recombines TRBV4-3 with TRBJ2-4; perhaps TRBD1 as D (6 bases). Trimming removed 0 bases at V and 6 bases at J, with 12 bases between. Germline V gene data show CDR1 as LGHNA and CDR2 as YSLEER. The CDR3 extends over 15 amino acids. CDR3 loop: CASSQDQGKGNIQYF. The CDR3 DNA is TGCGCCAGCAGCCAAGATCAGGGGAAAGGAAACATTCAGTACTTC.

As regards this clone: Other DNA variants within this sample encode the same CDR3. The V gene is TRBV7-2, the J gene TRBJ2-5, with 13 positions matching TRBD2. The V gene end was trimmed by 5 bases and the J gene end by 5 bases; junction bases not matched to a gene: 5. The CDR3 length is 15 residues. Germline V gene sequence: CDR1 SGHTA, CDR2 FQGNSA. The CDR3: CASSLGLAGAETQYF. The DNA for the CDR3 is TGTGCCAGCAGCCTAGGACTAGCGGGGGCGGAGACCCAGTACTTC.

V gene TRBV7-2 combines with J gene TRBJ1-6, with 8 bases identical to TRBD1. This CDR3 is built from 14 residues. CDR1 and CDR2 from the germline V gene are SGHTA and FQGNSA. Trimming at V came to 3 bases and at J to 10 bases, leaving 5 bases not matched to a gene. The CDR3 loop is CASSLDRVDSPLHF. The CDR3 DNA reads TGTGCCAGCAGCTTGGACAGGGTAGACTCACCCCTCCACTTT.

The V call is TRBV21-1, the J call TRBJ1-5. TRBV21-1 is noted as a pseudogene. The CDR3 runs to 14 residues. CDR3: CASRDGTANQPQHF. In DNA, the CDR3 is TGTGCCAGCAGGGACGGGACGGCAAATCAGCCCCAGCATTTT.

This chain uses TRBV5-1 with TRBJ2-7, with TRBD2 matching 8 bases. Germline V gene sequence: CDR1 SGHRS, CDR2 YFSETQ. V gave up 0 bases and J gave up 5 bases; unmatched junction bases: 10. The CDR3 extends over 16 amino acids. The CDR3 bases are TGCGCCAGCAGCTTGGAAGGAGCGGGAGTTGGGGACGAGCAGTACTTC. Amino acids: CASSLEGAGVGDEQYF.

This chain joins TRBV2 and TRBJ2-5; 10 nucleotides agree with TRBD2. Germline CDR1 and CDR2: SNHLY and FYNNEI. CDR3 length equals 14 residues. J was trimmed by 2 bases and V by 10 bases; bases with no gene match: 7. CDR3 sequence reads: CATRTTSGQETQYF. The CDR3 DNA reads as TGTGCCACCCGAACGACTAGCGGGCAAGAGACCCAGTACTTC.

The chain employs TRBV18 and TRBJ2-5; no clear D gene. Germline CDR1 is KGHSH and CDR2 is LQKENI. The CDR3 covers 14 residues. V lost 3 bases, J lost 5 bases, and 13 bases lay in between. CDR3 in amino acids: CASSPLPVTETQYF. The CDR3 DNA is TGTGCCAGCTCACCTCTTCCGGTTACGGAGACCCAGTACTTC.

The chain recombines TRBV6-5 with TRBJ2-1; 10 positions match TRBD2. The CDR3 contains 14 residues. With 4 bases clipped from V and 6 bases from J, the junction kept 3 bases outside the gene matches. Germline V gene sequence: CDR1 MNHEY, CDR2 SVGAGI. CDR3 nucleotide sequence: TGTGCCAGCAGTTCAAGGACTAGCGGCAATGAGCAGTTCTTC. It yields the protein CASSSRTSGNEQFF.

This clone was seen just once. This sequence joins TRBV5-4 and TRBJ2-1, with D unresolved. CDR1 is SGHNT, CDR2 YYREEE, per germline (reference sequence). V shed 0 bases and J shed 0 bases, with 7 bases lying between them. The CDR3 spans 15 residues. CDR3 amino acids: CASSLEANSYNEQFF. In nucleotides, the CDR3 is TGTGCCAGCAGCTTGGAAGCCAACTCCTACAATGAGCAGTTCTTC.

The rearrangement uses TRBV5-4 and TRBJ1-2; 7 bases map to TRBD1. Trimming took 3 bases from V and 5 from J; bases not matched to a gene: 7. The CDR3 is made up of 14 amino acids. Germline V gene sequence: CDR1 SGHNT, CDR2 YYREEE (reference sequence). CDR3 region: CASSSPGQLYGYTF. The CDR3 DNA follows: TGTGCCAGCAGCTCCCCGGGACAGCTTTATGGCTACACCTTC.

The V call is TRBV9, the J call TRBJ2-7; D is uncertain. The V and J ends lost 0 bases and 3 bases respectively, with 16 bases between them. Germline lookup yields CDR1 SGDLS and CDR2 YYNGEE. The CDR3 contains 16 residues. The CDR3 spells CASSVGPDLKHYEQYF. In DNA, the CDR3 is TGTGCCAGCAGCGTAGGGCCAGACCTTAAGCACTACGAGCAGTACTTC.

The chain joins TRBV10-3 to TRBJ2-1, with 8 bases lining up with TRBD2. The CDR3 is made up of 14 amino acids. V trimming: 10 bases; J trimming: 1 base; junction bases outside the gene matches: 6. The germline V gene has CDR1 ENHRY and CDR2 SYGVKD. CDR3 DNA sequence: TGTGCCACGGGCGGGGGGCCGTCCTACAATGAGCAGTTCTTC. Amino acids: CATGGGPSYNEQFF.

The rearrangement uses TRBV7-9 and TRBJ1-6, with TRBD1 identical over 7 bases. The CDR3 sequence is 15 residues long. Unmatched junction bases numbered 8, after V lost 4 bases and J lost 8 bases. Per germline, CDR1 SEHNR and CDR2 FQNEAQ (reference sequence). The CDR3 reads CASSSIDRVHSPLHF. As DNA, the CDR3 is TGTGCCAGCAGCTCAATAGACAGGGTTCATTCACCCCTCCACTTT.